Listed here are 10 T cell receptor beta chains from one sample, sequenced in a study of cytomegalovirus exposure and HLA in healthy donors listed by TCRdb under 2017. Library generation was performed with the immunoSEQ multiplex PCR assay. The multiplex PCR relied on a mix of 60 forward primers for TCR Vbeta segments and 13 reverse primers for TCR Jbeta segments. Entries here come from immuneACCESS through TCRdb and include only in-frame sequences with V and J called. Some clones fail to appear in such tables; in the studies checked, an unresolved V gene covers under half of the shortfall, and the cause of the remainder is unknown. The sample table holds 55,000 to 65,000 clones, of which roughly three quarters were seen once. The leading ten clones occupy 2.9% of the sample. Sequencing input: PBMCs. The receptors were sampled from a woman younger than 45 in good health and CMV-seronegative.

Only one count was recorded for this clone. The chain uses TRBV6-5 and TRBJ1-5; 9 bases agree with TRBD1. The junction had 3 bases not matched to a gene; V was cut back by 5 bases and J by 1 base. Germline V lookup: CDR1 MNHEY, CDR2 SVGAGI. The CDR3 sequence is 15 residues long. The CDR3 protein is CASSPDRGSNQPQHF. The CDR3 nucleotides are TGTGCCAGCAGTCCGGACAGGGGCAGCAATCAGCCCCAGCATTTT.

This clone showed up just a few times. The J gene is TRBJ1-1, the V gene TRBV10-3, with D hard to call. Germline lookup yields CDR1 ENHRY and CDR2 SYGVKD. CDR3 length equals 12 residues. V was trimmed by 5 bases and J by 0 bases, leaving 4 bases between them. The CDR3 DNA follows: TGTGCCATCAGTTCGTTGAACACTGAAGCTTTCTTT. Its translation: CAISSLNTEAFF.

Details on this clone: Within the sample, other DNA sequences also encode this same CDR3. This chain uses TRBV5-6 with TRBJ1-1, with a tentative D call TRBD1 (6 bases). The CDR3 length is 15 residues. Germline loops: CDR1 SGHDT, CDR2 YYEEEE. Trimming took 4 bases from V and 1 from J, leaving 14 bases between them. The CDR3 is CASSRRTERNTEAFF. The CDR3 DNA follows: TGTGCCAGCAGCCGACGGACAGAAAGGAACACTGAAGCTTTCTTT.

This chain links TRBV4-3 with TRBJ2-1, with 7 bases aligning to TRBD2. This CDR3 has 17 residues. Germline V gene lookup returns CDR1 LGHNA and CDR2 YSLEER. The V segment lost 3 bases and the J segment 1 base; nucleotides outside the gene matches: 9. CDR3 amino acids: CASSQNGGRVSYNEQFF. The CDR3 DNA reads TGCGCCAGCAGCCAGAACGGGGGGAGGGTTTCCTACAATGAGCAGTTCTTC.

The CDR3, as DNA: TGTGCCTGGACTGGGACAACCTATGGCTACACCTTC. Protein product: CAWTGTTYGYTF. The chain recombines TRBV30 with TRBJ1-2, with D perhaps matching TRBD1 (6 bases). CDR1 is GTSNPN, CDR2 SVGIG, per germline (reference sequence). The CDR3 sequence is 12 residues long. V was trimmed by 4 bases and J by 4 bases, leaving 10 bases between them.

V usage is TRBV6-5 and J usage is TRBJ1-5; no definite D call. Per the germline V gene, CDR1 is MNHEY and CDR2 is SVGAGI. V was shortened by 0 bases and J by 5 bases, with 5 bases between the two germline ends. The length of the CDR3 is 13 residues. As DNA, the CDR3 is TGTGCCAGCAGTTACTCCGGGGATCAGCCCCAGCATTTT. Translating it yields CASSYSGDQPQHF.

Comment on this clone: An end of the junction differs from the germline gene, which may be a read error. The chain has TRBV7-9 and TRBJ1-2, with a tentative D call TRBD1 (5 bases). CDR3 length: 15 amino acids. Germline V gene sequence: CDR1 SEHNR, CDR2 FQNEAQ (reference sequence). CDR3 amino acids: CSSSLQQATNYGYTF. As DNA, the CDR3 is TGTTCCAGCAGCTTACAACAGGCGACTAACTATGGCTACACCTTC.

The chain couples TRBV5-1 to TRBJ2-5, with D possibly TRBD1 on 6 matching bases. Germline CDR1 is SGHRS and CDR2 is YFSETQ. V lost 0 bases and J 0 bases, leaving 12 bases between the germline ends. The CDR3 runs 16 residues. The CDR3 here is CASSLGSDRYQETQYF. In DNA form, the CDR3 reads TGCGCCAGCAGCTTGGGATCAGACAGGTACCAAGAGACCCAGTACTTC.

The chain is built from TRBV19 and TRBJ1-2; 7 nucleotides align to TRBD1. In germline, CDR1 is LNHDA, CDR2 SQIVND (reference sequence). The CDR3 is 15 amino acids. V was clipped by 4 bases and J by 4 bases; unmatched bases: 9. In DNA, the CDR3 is TGTGCCAGTAGTACCTCCCCCCAGGGGGGCTATGGCTACACCTTC. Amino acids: CASSTSPQGGYGYTF.

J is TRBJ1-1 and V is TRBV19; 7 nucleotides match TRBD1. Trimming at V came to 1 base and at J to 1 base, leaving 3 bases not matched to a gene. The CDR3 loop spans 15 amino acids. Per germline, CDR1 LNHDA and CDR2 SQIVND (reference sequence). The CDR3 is CASSIGTGSNTEAFF. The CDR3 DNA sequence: TGTGCCAGTAGTATAGGGACAGGTTCGAACACTGAAGCTTTCTTT.